The 21 T cell receptor beta chains in this list originate from one sample, sequenced in a study of blood T cell repertoires in COVID-19. Here immunoSEQ multiplex PCR was the method, and the copy in TCRdb shows in-frame clones only, minus some. The sample holds about 160,000 clones, roughly 90% seen once. Sequencing was done on a sample of peripheral blood. These TCRs come from a man aged 50 to 60 with acute or convalescent COVID-19.

This chain joins TRBV5-8 and TRBJ1-1; D unclear. Trimming took 5 bases from V and 6 from J, leaving 14 bases between them. The germline V gene encodes CDR1 SGHTS and CDR2 YDEGEE. CDR3 size: 13 residues. CDR3 DNA sequence: TGTGCCAGCAGTCGTCGGGTGGGAGCTGAAGCTTTCTTT. Translating it yields CASSRRVGAEAFF.

The rearrangement links TRBV28 to TRBJ1-5; TRBD1 agrees at 9 bases. Germline V CDR1 and CDR2: MDHEN, SYDVKM. V gave up 3 bases and J gave up 0 bases; unmatched junction bases: 15. The CDR3 is made up of 20 amino acids. CDR3 region: CASSFYRFKGQGDSNQPQHF. CDR3 sequence (DNA): TGTGCCAGCAGTTTTTATAGGTTTAAGGGACAGGGCGATAGCAATCAGCCCCAGCATTTT. The full variable domain, completed using reference TRBV28 and TRBJ1-5, is DVKVTQSSRYLVKRTGEKVFLECVQDMDHENMFWYRQDPGLGLRLIYFSYDVKMKEKGDIPEGYSVSREKKERFSLILESASTNQTSMYLCASSFYRFKGQGDSNQPQHFGDGTRLSIL.

The chain is built from TRBV7-3 and TRBJ2-5, with 8 bases identical to TRBD1. J lost 4 bases, V lost 5 bases, and 3 bases had no gene match. The germline V gene encodes CDR1 SGHTA and CDR2 FQGTGA. The CDR3 consists of 13 residues. CDR3 loop: CASSAQGAETQYF. In DNA form, the CDR3 reads TGTGCCAGCAGCGCGCAGGGGGCAGAGACCCAGTACTTC.

The chain combines TRBV6-5 with TRBJ2-5; 11 bases agree with TRBD2. CDR1 and CDR2 (germline): MNHEY, SVGAGI. CDR3 length: 15 amino acids. With 2 bases clipped from V and 4 bases from J, the junction kept 3 bases outside the gene matches. Written as DNA, the CDR3 is TGTGCCAGCAGTTACCTAGCGGGGGGAGGAGAGACCCAGTACTTC. Protein product: CASSYLAGGGETQYF.

The chain employs TRBV19 and TRBJ1-1, with D perhaps matching TRBD1 (5 bases). The CDR3 covers 14 residues. Germline V gives CDR1 LNHDA, CDR2 SQIVND (reference sequence). V lost 7 bases and J lost 5, with 17 bases in between. CDR3 sequence (DNA): TGTGCCAGTAATCTCCAGGGTGGGGGGACTGAAGCTTTCTTT. Protein product: CASNLQGGGTEAFF.

This sequence joins TRBV2 and TRBJ1-2, with D uncertain. Trimming stripped 6 bases from V and 5 bases from J, with 4 bases between. In germline, CDR1 is SNHLY, CDR2 FYNNEI. This CDR3 region has 10 residues. CDR3 sequence: CASSLYGYTF. The CDR3 bases are TGTGCCAGCAGCCTTTATGGCTACACCTTC. The full variable domain, rest sourced from reference TRBV2 and TRBJ1-2, is EPEVTQTPSHQVTQMGQEVILRCVPISNHLYFYWYRQILGQKVEFLVSFYNNEISEKSEIFDDQFSVERPDGSNFTLKIRSTKLEDSAMYFCASSLYGYTFGSGTRLTVV.

This chain links TRBV6-2 or TRBV6-3 with TRBJ2-7; D remains ambiguous. Deletions cut 2 bases from V and 4 bases from J, with 6 bases between. The CDR3 consists of 12 residues. Germline V lookup: CDR1 MNHEY, CDR2 SVGEGT. The DNA for the CDR3 is TGTGCCAGCAGTTACCCCATGTACGAGCAGTACTTC. It translates to CASSYPMYEQYF.

This chain uses TRBV19 with TRBJ1-5, with D perhaps TRBD1 (5 bases). Germline CDR1 is LNHDA and CDR2 is SQIVND (reference sequence). Deletions cut 6 bases from V and 3 bases from J, with 12 bases between. There are 14 residues in the CDR3. CDR3 sequence: CASRRDLSNQPQHF. For the CDR3, the DNA is TGTGCCAGTAGGCGGGACCTCTCCAATCAGCCCCAGCATTTT. The variable domain in full, with the rest retrieved from reference TRBV19 and TRBJ1-5, is DGGITQSPKYLFRKEGQNVTLSCEQNLNHDAMYWYRQDPGQGLRLIYYSQIVNDFQKGDIAEGYSVSREKKESFPLTVTSAQKNPTAFYLCASRRDLSNQPQHFGDGTRLSIL.

This clone was detected a few times. CDR3 DNA: TGTGCCAGTAAGGAAGGGGGCTTGAACACTGAAGCTTTCTTT. As protein: CASKEGGLNTEAFF. The chain recombines TRBV19 with TRBJ1-1, with 7 bases lining up with TRBD1. In germline, CDR1 is LNHDA, CDR2 SQIVND (reference sequence). This CDR3 contains 14 residues. V gave up 7 bases and J gave up 0 bases; unmatched junction bases: 5. Looking up the rest from reference TRBV19 and TRBJ1-1 gives the full variable domain: DGGITQSPKYLFRKEGQNVTLSCEQNLNHDAMYWYRQDPGQGLRLIYYSQIVNDFQKGDIAEGYSVSREKKESFPLTVTSAQKNPTAFYLCASKEGGLNTEAFFGQGTRLTVV.

This chain uses TRBV30 with TRBJ1-4; 12 nucleotides match TRBD1. The germline V gene has CDR1 GTSNPN and CDR2 SVGIG (reference sequence). Trimming cost V 1 base and J 7 bases; bases outside gene matches: 7. The CDR3 has 16 amino acids. The CDR3 DNA reads as TGTGCCTGGAGTGCCCGGGGACAGGGGGCGCGTGAAAAACTGTTTTTT. Residues: CAWSARGQGAREKLFF.

This clone was detected only once. V gene TRBV6-4 combines with J gene TRBJ1-1; D is ambiguous. V lost 3 bases and J lost 5, with 10 bases in between. This CDR3 has 13 amino acids. Looked up from germline, CDR1 is MRHNA and CDR2 is SNTAGT. The CDR3 bases are TGTGCCAGCAGTGAAGGTTCCGGGACTGAAGCTTTCTTT. Translation: CASSEGSGTEAFF.

The chain has TRBV7-9 and TRBJ2-1, with D perhaps matching TRBD2 (6 bases). V lost 5 bases, J lost 3 bases, and 11 bases lay in between. The CDR3 extends over 14 amino acids. CDR1 SEHNR and CDR2 FQNEAQ come from the germline V gene (reference sequence). CDR3 DNA sequence: TGTGCCAGCAGCCCGGGACTGGGCTACAATGAGCAGTTCTTC. Translating it yields CASSPGLGYNEQFF.

This chain uses TRBV6-1 with TRBJ2-1; TRBD2 aligns across 13 bases. Unmatched junction bases numbered 8, after V lost 4 bases and J lost 5 bases. This CDR3 has 17 residues. Germline lookup yields CDR1 MNHNS and CDR2 SASEGT. The CDR3 DNA reads as TGTGCCAGCAGTGCTGTACTAGCGGGAGGGTCCCACAATGAGCAGTTCTTC. Translated, it gives CASSAVLAGGSHNEQFF.

The CDR3 loop is CASRPDRTNNEQFF. Written as DNA, the CDR3 is TGTGCCAGCAGACCGGACAGGACTAACAATGAGCAGTTCTTC. The chain carries TRBV5-8 and TRBJ2-1; tentative D call: TRBD1 (7 bases). Trimming removed 5 bases at V and 5 bases at J, with 14 bases between. Germline V gene sequence: CDR1 SGHTS, CDR2 YDEGEE. The CDR3 spans 14 residues.

The chain has TRBV28 and TRBJ2-3; 7 bases align to TRBD2. Looked up from germline, CDR1 is MDHEN and CDR2 is SYDVKM. J was trimmed by 4 bases and V by 7 bases; bases with no gene match: 8. This CDR3 region has 14 residues. The CDR3 sequence: CASTPWGGADTQYF. The CDR3 bases are TGTGCCAGCACACCCTGGGGGGGAGCAGATACGCAGTATTTT.

The rearrangement joins TRBV9 to TRBJ2-3; a weak D match, TRBD2 (7 bases). The length of the CDR3 is 16 residues. CDR1 and CDR2 (germline): SGDLS, YYNGEE. The ends were cut back, 2 bases at V and 2 bases at J, with 15 bases in the middle. In nucleotides, the CDR3 is TGTGCCAGCAGCGTCTCGACGGCGGGGGCCACAGATACGCAGTATTTT. Translated, it gives CASSVSTAGATDTQYF.

CDR3 region: CASSVGGDTEAFF. DNA of the CDR3: TGTGCCAGCAGCGTAGGGGGGGACACTGAAGCTTTCTTT. The chain links TRBV9 to TRBJ1-1, with D perhaps TRBD1 (5 bases). The germline gives CDR1 SGDLS, CDR2 YYNGEE. Trimming removed 0 bases from V and 3 bases from J, with 6 bases in between. This CDR3 region has 13 residues.

The table lists this clone with a few counts. The chain uses TRBV3-1 (or the pseudogene TRBV3-2) and TRBJ1-5; D is uncertain. The CDR3 contains 14 residues. V shed 1 base and J shed 1 base, with 5 bases lying between them. CDR1 LGHDT and CDR2 YNNKEL come from the germline V gene (reference sequence). The CDR3 bases are TGTGCCAGCAGCCAAGCGGGAAGCAATCAGCCCCAGCATTTT. Amino acid sequence: CASSQAGSNQPQHF.

This clone turned up a few times. The genes are TRBV19 and TRBJ1-1, with TRBD1 identical over 9 bases. J gave up 0 bases and V 7 bases, and 9 bases lay outside the gene matches. Germline loops: CDR1 LNHDA, CDR2 SQIVND (reference sequence). CDR3 size: 16 residues. The CDR3, as DNA: TGTGCCAGTAAAGTCCCGGGACAGGGTCTGAACACTGAAGCTTTCTTT. This encodes CASKVPGQGLNTEAFF.

The chain employs TRBV6-5 and TRBJ1-6; D gene ambiguous. Germline V lookup: CDR1 MNHEY, CDR2 SVGAGI. This CDR3 is built from 16 residues. V was clipped by 2 bases and J by 10 bases, with 18 bases between them. The CDR3 DNA sequence: TGTGCCAGCAGTTACCTAGGGAGAGGGAAAGAGTCACCCCTCCACTTT. Translated, it gives CASSYLGRGKESPLHF.

The chain uses TRBV6-2 or TRBV6-3 and TRBJ2-3, with 7 bases fitting TRBD1. V lost 2 bases, J lost 5 bases, and 10 bases stayed unmatched. Germline V lookup: CDR1 MNHEY, CDR2 SVGEGT. The length of the CDR3 is 16 residues. The CDR3 coding sequence is TGTGCCAGCAGTTACCCCACAGGGGTGAAGGTAGATACGCAGTATTTT. Protein product: CASSYPTGVKVDTQYF.